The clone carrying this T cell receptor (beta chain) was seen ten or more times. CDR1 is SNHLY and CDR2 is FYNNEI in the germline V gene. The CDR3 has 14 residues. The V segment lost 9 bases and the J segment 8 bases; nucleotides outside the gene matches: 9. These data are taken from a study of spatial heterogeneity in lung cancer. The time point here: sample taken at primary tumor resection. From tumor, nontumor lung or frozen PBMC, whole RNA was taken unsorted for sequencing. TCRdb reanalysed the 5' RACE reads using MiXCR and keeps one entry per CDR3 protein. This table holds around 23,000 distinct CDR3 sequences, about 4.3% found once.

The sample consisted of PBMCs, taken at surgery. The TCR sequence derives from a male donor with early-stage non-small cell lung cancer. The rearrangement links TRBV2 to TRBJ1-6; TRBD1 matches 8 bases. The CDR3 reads CARAMQGADSPLHF. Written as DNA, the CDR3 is TGTGCCAGGGCTATGCAGGGGGCAGATTCACCCCTCCACTTT.